A single sample gave rise to the 25 T cell receptor beta chains below, sequenced in a study of blood T cell repertoires in COVID-19 (dated by TCRdb to the early 2020s). Libraries were made using the immunoSEQ multiplex PCR assay. TCRdb obtained this table from immuneACCESS and retained in-frame rearrangements with V and J assigned. These tables miss some clones; where compared with another copy, unresolved V genes account for less than half of the shortfall, and the remainder is unexplained. The sample table holds roughly 230,000 clones, of which around 90% were seen once. Clones ranked in the top ten supply around 7% of the sample. Sequencing used PBMCs or T cells enriched from blood (not recorded which). Receptors were obtained from a man younger than 40 in a cohort exposed to, infected with or recovered from COVID-19 (not recorded which).

The chain links TRBV11-3 to TRBJ1-1; tentatively, D is TRBD1 (6 bases). Trimming pared 5 bases from V and 4 bases from J, leaving 11 bases between. Germline CDR1 reads SGHNT; CDR2 reads YENEEA. The CDR3 spans 13 residues. The CDR3 protein is CASSTGTSTEAFF. For the CDR3, the DNA is TGTGCCAGCAGCACAGGGACAAGCACTGAAGCTTTCTTT.

J is TRBJ1-3 and V is TRBV5-6; weak D call: TRBD1 (5 bases). Per germline, CDR1 SGHDT and CDR2 YYEEEE. Trimming cost V 1 base and J 3 bases, with 11 bases left between them. The CDR3 is made up of 15 amino acids. The CDR3: CASSLSPRGGNTIYF. The CDR3 DNA sequence: TGTGCCAGCAGCTTGAGCCCAAGGGGTGGAAACACCATATATTTT. Full variable domain (missing parts from reference TRBV5-6 and TRBJ1-3): DAGVTQSPTHLIKTRGQQVTLRCSPKSGHDTVSWYQQALGQGPQFIFQYYEEEERQRGNFPDRFSGHQFPNYSSELNVNALLLGDSALYLCASSLSPRGGNTIYFGEGSWLTVV.

This clone was seen just once. J is TRBJ2-7 and V is TRBV5-1; D is uncertain. V lost 0 bases to trimming and J lost 3 bases, with 10 bases between them. In germline, CDR1 is SGHRS, CDR2 YFSETQ. The CDR3 contains 14 residues. CDR3 loop: CASSLGALVYEQYF. The CDR3 DNA reads as TGCGCCAGCAGCTTGGGGGCCCTGGTCTACGAGCAGTACTTC.

The chain has TRBV7-8 and TRBJ2-7, with TRBD2 identical over 7 bases. This CDR3 has 15 residues. Germline V gene data show CDR1 as SGHVS and CDR2 as FQNEAQ. V shed 1 base, J shed 0 bases, and the junction held 3 bases outside the gene matches. DNA of the CDR3: TGTGCCAGCAGCTTAGTGGGCGGGAGCTCCTACGAGCAGTACTTC. Translating gives CASSLVGGSSYEQYF.

This chain joins TRBV5-4 and TRBJ1-2; the D gene is possibly TRBD1 (6 bases). V was trimmed by 3 bases and J by 8 bases, leaving 23 bases between them. The CDR3 consists of 16 residues. Germline CDR1 and CDR2: SGHNT and YYREEE (reference sequence). CDR3 amino acids: CASSSPGGQSKWGYTF. The DNA for the CDR3 is TGTGCCAGCAGCTCCCCGGGGGGGCAGTCAAAGTGGGGCTACACCTTC.

The count of this clone is one. This chain connects TRBV5-1 to TRBJ2-7; the D gene is possibly TRBD2 (5 bases). CDR1 SGHRS and CDR2 YFSETQ come from the germline V gene. V dropped 0 bases and J dropped 2 bases, with 9 bases sitting between them. The CDR3 is 14 residues long. In nucleotides, the CDR3 is TGCGCCAGCAGCTTGGGAGGGATAGCCTACGAGCAGTACTTC. It specifies CASSLGGIAYEQYF.

J is TRBJ2-7 and V is TRBV10-3, with D tentatively TRBD2 (6 bases). Germline values: CDR1 ENHRY, CDR2 SYGVKD. Trimming took 3 bases from V and 4 from J, leaving 13 bases between them. This CDR3 is built from 14 residues. The CDR3 DNA follows: TGTGCCATCAGTGATAGCGGACGAAGGTACGAGCAGTACTTC. It codes for CAISDSGRRYEQYF.

The chain uses TRBV7-6 and TRBJ2-7; D perhaps matches TRBD2 (6 bases). V was cut by 3 bases and J by 0 bases, with 12 bases left in between. Germline V CDR1 and CDR2: SGHVS, FNYEAQ. This CDR3 comprises 15 residues. The CDR3 loop reads CASSLGVTSSYEQYF. The CDR3, as DNA: TGTGCCAGCAGCTTGGGAGTGACTAGCTCCTACGAGCAGTACTTC.

The chain is built from TRBV6-5 and TRBJ1-5; D gene unclear. This CDR3 is built from 15 residues. The germline V and J ends were trimmed by 8 bases and 1 base, with 15 bases remaining between them. Germline values: CDR1 MNHEY, CDR2 SVGAGI. CDR3 DNA: TGTGCCAGCTCCCGCGAGGAAAGGAGCAATCAGCCCCAGCATTTT. Translating gives CASSREERSNQPQHF.

This clone turned up a few times. The rearrangement joins TRBV25-1 to TRBJ1-5, with D possibly being TRBD1 (5 bases). CDR1 MGHDK and CDR2 SYGVNS come from the germline V gene. The CDR3 runs 14 residues. The V end was cut by 2 bases, the J end by 5 bases, with 10 bases between. The CDR3 spells CASSEPGTYQPQHF. In nucleotides, the CDR3 is TGTGCCAGCAGTGAACCCGGGACTTATCAGCCCCAGCATTTT.

This clone was seen a single time. This chain connects TRBV7-9 to TRBJ2-3; no firm D call. CDR3 length: 11 residues. The germline V and J ends were trimmed by 6 bases and 6 bases, with 7 bases remaining between them. Germline CDR1 SEHNR, CDR2 FQNEAQ (reference sequence). The CDR3 spells CASSPRDTQYF. In DNA form, the CDR3 reads TGTGCCAGCAGTCCCCGGGATACGCAGTATTTT.

The chain couples TRBV9 to TRBJ2-1, with a possible D match to TRBD2 (7 bases). Per the germline V gene, CDR1 is SGDLS and CDR2 is YYNGEE. Between the trimmed V and J ends, which lost 3 bases and 9 bases, there was a span of 19 bases. The CDR3 has 15 residues. As DNA, the CDR3 is TGTGCCAGCAGCGATGGACTAGGACAAGGGGGTGAGCAGTTCTTC. It is translated as CASSDGLGQGGEQFF.

The chain links TRBV28 to TRBJ2-1; 7 bases align to TRBD2. The germline gives CDR1 MDHEN, CDR2 SYDVKM. Losses at the gene ends were 6 bases for V and 7 bases for J; bases not matched to a gene: 12. The CDR3 covers 15 residues. The CDR3 bases are TGTGCCAGCAGAACTACGGGGGGAGGAAATAATGAGCAGTTCTTC. This encodes CASRTTGGGNNEQFF.

The chain has TRBV19 and TRBJ1-5; 8 bases map to TRBD1. Germline lookup yields CDR1 LNHDA and CDR2 SQIVND (reference sequence). CDR3 length equals 16 residues. With 3 bases clipped from V and 0 bases from J, the junction kept 4 bases outside the gene matches. Here the CDR3 reads CASSIGTGHSNQPQHF. DNA of the CDR3: TGTGCCAGTAGTATCGGGACAGGCCATAGCAATCAGCCCCAGCATTTT. The variable domain in full, completed from reference TRBV19 and TRBJ1-5, reads DGGITQSPKYLFRKEGQNVTLSCEQNLNHDAMYWYRQDPGQGLRLIYYSQIVNDFQKGDIAEGYSVSREKKESFPLTVTSAQKNPTAFYLCASSIGTGHSNQPQHFGDGTRLSIL.

The genes are TRBV29-1 and TRBJ2-5, with 13 bases lining up with TRBD2. Germline V lookup: CDR1 SQVTM, CDR2 ANQGSEA. The CDR3 totals 14 residues. Trimming cost V 6 bases and J 4 bases; bases outside gene matches: 5. The CDR3 sequence: CSVGLAGITETQYF. Here the CDR3 DNA reads TGCAGCGTGGGACTAGCGGGAATAACAGAGACCCAGTACTTC. The variable domain in full, completed from reference TRBV29-1 and TRBJ2-5, reads SAVISQKPSRDICQRGTSLTIQCQVDSQVTMMFWYRQQPGQSLTLIATANQGSEATYESGFVIDKFPISRPNLTFSTLTVSNMSPEDSSIYLCSVGLAGITETQYFGPGTRLLVL.

This clone was recorded once. V gene TRBV28 combines with J gene TRBJ2-7; D ambiguous. This CDR3 is 15 amino acids long. Germline V CDR1 and CDR2: MDHEN, SYDVKM. Deletions cut 5 bases from V and 3 bases from J, with 17 bases between. CDR3 coding DNA: TGTGCCAGCAGTCCCGTGGAGCAGAAAGGCTACGAGCAGTACTTC. It codes for CASSPVEQKGYEQYF. Variable domain in full (rest from reference TRBV28 and TRBJ2-7): DVKVTQSSRYLVKRTGEKVFLECVQDMDHENMFWYRQDPGLGLRLIYFSYDVKMKEKGDIPEGYSVSREKKERFSLILESASTNQTSMYLCASSPVEQKGYEQYFGPGTRLTVT.

The genes are TRBV6-5 and TRBJ2-2; weak D call: TRBD1 (5 bases). V lost 5 bases to trimming and J lost 9 bases, with 13 bases between them. This CDR3 is 13 amino acids long. The germline V gene has CDR1 MNHEY and CDR2 SVGAGI. The CDR3 here is CASSLRGDRELFF. CDR3 DNA sequence: TGTGCCAGCAGTCTAAGGGGCGATCGGGAGCTGTTTTTT.

The chain recombines TRBV12-5 with TRBJ2-1, with D tentatively TRBD1 (5 bases). The CDR3 length is 15 residues. Germline CDR1 is LGHNT and CDR2 is FRNRAP. V lost 0 bases to trimming and J lost 4 bases, with 10 bases between them. The CDR3 protein is CASGLVQAGYNEQFF. The CDR3 DNA is TGTGCTAGTGGTTTGGTACAAGCAGGGTACAATGAGCAGTTCTTC.

This chain links TRBV6-6 with TRBJ1-5, with 8 bases fitting TRBD1. This CDR3 is 15 amino acids long. Germline lookup yields CDR1 MNHNY and CDR2 SVGAGI (reference sequence). V shed 6 bases, J shed 4 bases, and the junction held 8 bases outside the gene matches. The CDR3 sequence: CASRLGTGWNQPQHF. CDR3 coding DNA: TGTGCCAGCAGACTCGGGACAGGATGGAATCAGCCCCAGCATTTT.

J is TRBJ2-5 and V is TRBV7-9; 9 bases are shared with TRBD2. J lost 4 bases, V lost 5 bases, and 11 bases had no gene match. CDR1 SEHNR and CDR2 FQNEAQ come from the germline V gene (reference sequence). This CDR3 contains 16 residues. This CDR3 reads CASSPSLAGARETQYF. CDR3 DNA sequence: TGTGCCAGCAGCCCCTCTTTAGCGGGAGCCCGAGAGACCCAGTACTTC.

The chain couples TRBV24-1 to TRBJ1-5; D is possibly TRBD1 (5 bases). This CDR3 is 14 amino acids long. The V and J ends lost 7 bases and 4 bases respectively, with 13 bases between them. From germline, CDR1 is KGHDR and CDR2 SFDVKD. The CDR3 coding sequence is TGTGCCACCAGGGGTCAGGGAAGGAATCAGCCCCAGCATTTT. Residues: CATRGQGRNQPQHF.

The chain employs TRBV28 and TRBJ1-2; no clear D. V lost 3 bases and J lost 1, with 9 bases in between. This CDR3 has 14 amino acids. Germline V lookup: CDR1 MDHEN, CDR2 SYDVKM. The DNA for the CDR3 is TGTGCCAGCAGTTTGGGCAGTCATAACTATGGCTACACCTTC. This encodes CASSLGSHNYGYTF.

V and J are TRBV5-5 and TRBJ2-7; D is undetermined. V was cut by 4 bases and J by 2 bases, with 7 bases left in between. Germline lookup yields CDR1 SGHKS and CDR2 YYEKEE (reference sequence). This CDR3 region has 12 residues. CDR3 bases: TGTGCCAGCAGCCTGCAGGCCTACGAGCAGTACTTC. Its translation: CASSLQAYEQYF.

The genes are TRBV28 and TRBJ1-4; D is uncertain. V lost 3 bases and J lost 0, with 5 bases in between. Looked up from germline, CDR1 is MDHEN and CDR2 is SYDVKM. The length of the CDR3 is 14 residues. The CDR3 nucleotides are TGTGCCAGCAGTTTGTTTACAACTAATGAAAAACTGTTTTTT. This translates into CASSLFTTNEKLFF.

This clone was observed once. The rearrangement links TRBV9 to TRBJ1-1; TRBD1 agrees at 7 bases. The CDR3 covers 13 residues. V lost 0 bases, J lost 6 bases, and 2 bases stayed unmatched. Germline-derived CDR1 and CDR2 are SGDLS and YYNGEE. CDR3 protein: CASSVATGAEAFF. The CDR3 nucleotides read TGTGCCAGCAGCGTAGCTACAGGGGCTGAAGCTTTCTTT.